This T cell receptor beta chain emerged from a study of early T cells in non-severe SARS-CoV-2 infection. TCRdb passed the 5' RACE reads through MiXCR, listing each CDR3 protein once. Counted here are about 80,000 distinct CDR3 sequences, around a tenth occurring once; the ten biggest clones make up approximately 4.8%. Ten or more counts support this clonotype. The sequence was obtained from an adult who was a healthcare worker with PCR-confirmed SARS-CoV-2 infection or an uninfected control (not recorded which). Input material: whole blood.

DNA of the CDR3: TGTGCCAGCTCACCCCGGACAGGGGAAGAGACCCAGTACTTC. Its translation: CASSPRTGEETQYF. J is TRBJ2-5 and V is TRBV18; 9 bases line up with TRBD1. Trimming removed 3 bases from V and 3 bases from J; junction bases left unmatched: 2. CDR3 length: 14 amino acids. Germline values: CDR1 KGHSH, CDR2 LQKENI. The variable domain in full, completed from reference TRBV18 and TRBJ2-5, reads NAGVMQNPRHLVRRRGQEARLRCSPMKGHSHVYWYRQLPEEGLKFMVYLQKENIIDESGMPKERFSAEFPKEGPSILRIQQVVRGDSAAYFCASSPRTGEETQYFGPGTRLLVL.